The 17 T cell receptor beta chains reported below all come from one sample, sequenced in a study of T cell changes during pregnancy in multiple sclerosis. Clones were read by immunoSEQ multiplex PCR, and TCRdb kept only the in-frame ones, dropping some. This sample has approximately 34,000 clones; 90% occur once, and the top ten carry about 10%. This material consisted of CD8+ T cells from peripheral blood mononuclear cells, taken before pregnancy. All receptors derive from a female donor with multiple sclerosis, enrolled in a pregnancy study.

V gene TRBV7-9 combines with J gene TRBJ2-5; 11 positions agree with TRBD2. CDR1 and CDR2 (germline): SEHNR, FQNEAQ (reference sequence). Germline trimming cut 0 bases from V and 4 bases from J; bases unmatched to any gene: 4. This CDR3 spans 16 amino acids. This CDR3 is CASSLATSGKLETQYF. The CDR3 coding sequence is TGTGCCAGCAGCTTAGCGACTAGCGGGAAGCTAGAGACCCAGTACTTC.

J is TRBJ2-5 and V is TRBV7-3, with TRBD2 identical over 15 bases. Germline loops: CDR1 SGHTA, CDR2 FQGTGA. The V segment lost 5 bases and the J segment 2 bases; nucleotides outside the gene matches: 6. The CDR3 has 17 residues. CDR3 region: CASSPGLAGGPQETQYF. As DNA, the CDR3 is TGTGCCAGCAGCCCAGGACTAGCGGGGGGGCCGCAAGAGACCCAGTACTTC. The variable domain in full, completed from reference TRBV7-3 and TRBJ2-5, reads GAGVSQTPSNKVTEKGKYVELRCDPISGHTALYWYRQSLGQGPEFLIYFQGTGAADDSGLPNDRFFAVRPEGSVSTLKIQRTERGDSAVYLCASSPGLAGGPQETQYFGPGTRLLVL.

The chain recombines TRBV27 with TRBJ2-3; 9 nucleotides agree with TRBD1. CDR1 and CDR2 from the germline V gene are MNHEY and SMNVEV (reference sequence). CDR3 size: 16 residues. The J segment lost 4 bases and the V segment lost 1 base, leaving 6 bases of the junction unmatched. This chain's CDR3 is CASSLLGTGYPDTQYF. CDR3 DNA: TGTGCCAGCAGTTTATTAGGGACAGGGTATCCAGATACGCAGTATTTT.

This chain connects TRBV7-9 to TRBJ1-3; 7 bases match TRBD1. CDR1 is SEHNR and CDR2 is FQNEAQ in the germline V gene (reference sequence). J was trimmed by 0 bases and V by 8 bases; bases with no gene match: 10. This CDR3 is built from 16 residues. The CDR3 loop reads CASGTKTGVSGNTIYF. The CDR3 coding sequence is TGTGCCAGCGGAACGAAAACAGGGGTCTCTGGAAACACCATATATTTT.

The chain couples TRBV29-1 to TRBJ2-7, with D possibly matching TRBD2 (5 bases). The germline V and J ends were trimmed by 0 bases and 2 bases, with 11 bases remaining between them. Germline CDR1 reads SQVTM; CDR2 reads ANQGSEA. CDR3 length: 14 amino acids. The CDR3 loop is CSVEERGIAYEQYF. CDR3 nucleotides: TGCAGCGTTGAAGAGCGAGGGATCGCCTACGAGCAGTACTTC.

This clone was observed a single time. The chain couples TRBV19 to TRBJ2-7, with D possibly TRBD1 on 5 matching bases. The CDR3 loop spans 14 amino acids. V was trimmed by 6 bases and J by 6 bases, leaving 18 bases between them. CDR1 is LNHDA and CDR2 is SQIVND in the germline V gene (reference sequence). The CDR3 reads CASSLSEARGEQYF. CDR3 coding DNA: TGTGCCAGTAGCCTATCGGAAGCTAGGGGCGAGCAGTACTTC. Full variable domain (outside the CDR3, taken from reference TRBV19 and TRBJ2-7): DGGITQSPKYLFRKEGQNVTLSCEQNLNHDAMYWYRQDPGQGLRLIYYSQIVNDFQKGDIAEGYSVSREKKESFPLTVTSAQKNPTAFYLCASSLSEARGEQYFGPGTRLTVT.

The gene calls are TRBV5-1 and TRBJ2-2, with 7 positions matching TRBD2. The trim removed 1 base at V and 1 base at J, leaving 1 base unmatched. In germline, CDR1 is SGHRS, CDR2 YFSETQ. The CDR3 totals 15 residues. The CDR3 sequence: CASSLIAGNTGELFF. CDR3 in DNA: TGCGCCAGCAGCTTGATAGCGGGGAACACCGGGGAGCTGTTTTTT.

The CDR3 reads CASGSGLNTEAFF. DNA for the CDR3: TGTGCCAGCGGGTCAGGCTTGAACACTGAAGCTTTCTTT. The chain is built from TRBV7-6 and TRBJ1-1; D unresolved. The V gene's germline CDR1 is SGHVS and CDR2 FNYEAQ. V was pared by 8 bases and J by 0 bases, with 10 bases between. There are 13 residues in the CDR3. Full variable domain (outside the CDR3, taken from reference TRBV7-6 and TRBJ1-1): GAGVSQSPRYKVTKRGQDVALRCDPISGHVSLYWYRQALGQGPEFLTYFNYEAQQDKSGLPNDRFSAERPEGSISTLTIQRTEQRDSAMYRCASGSGLNTEAFFGQGTRLTVV.

V usage is TRBV5-6 and J usage is TRBJ1-3; a possible D gene is TRBD1 (5 bases). Germline lookup yields CDR1 SGHDT and CDR2 YYEEEE. There are 14 residues in the CDR3. Between the trimmed V and J ends, which lost 6 bases and 2 bases, there was a span of 12 bases. The CDR3: CASTLGGAGNTIYF. The DNA of the CDR3 is TGTGCCAGCACCCTCGGGGGGGCTGGAAACACCATATATTTT. Supplemented by reference TRBV5-6 and TRBJ1-3, the full variable domain reads DAGVTQSPTHLIKTRGQQVTLRCSPKSGHDTVSWYQQALGQGPQFIFQYYEEEERQRGNFPDRFSGHQFPNYSSELNVNALLLGDSALYLCASTLGGAGNTIYFGEGSWLTVV.

The chain couples TRBV10-3 to TRBJ1-2; the D is unclear. Trimming cost V 0 bases and J 4 bases, with 15 bases left between them. CDR1 is ENHRY and CDR2 is SYGVKD in the germline V gene. The CDR3 covers 16 residues. The DNA of the CDR3 is TGTGCCATCAGTGAGTCATCCGGAGGGAGATCCTATGGCTACACCTTC. It yields the protein CAISESSGGRSYGYTF.

This sequence joins TRBV27 and TRBJ2-7, with a tentative D call TRBD2 (5 bases). The CDR3 is 15 amino acids. Germline V lookup: CDR1 MNHEY, CDR2 SMNVEV (reference sequence). Deletions cut 5 bases from V and 2 bases from J, with 16 bases between. The CDR3 DNA is TGTGCCAGCAGTGAGGGTCTCAGCGATACCTACGAGCAGTACTTC. Translation gives CASSEGLSDTYEQYF.

The chain employs TRBV9 and TRBJ1-2; no firm D call. Germline lookup yields CDR1 SGDLS and CDR2 YYNGEE. The CDR3 covers 13 residues. V lost 4 bases and J 8 bases, leaving 15 bases between the germline ends. The CDR3, as DNA: TGTGCCAGCAGCCCTCACTGCCAATCGGGCTACACCTTC. Its protein product is CASSPHCQSGYTF.

This chain uses TRBV7-9 with TRBJ2-1, with D possibly being TRBD2 (5 bases). The CDR3 sequence is 14 residues long. Trimming took 7 bases from V and 3 from J, leaving 13 bases between them. Germline lookup yields CDR1 SEHNR and CDR2 FQNEAQ (reference sequence). CDR3 bases: TGTGCCAGCATCGTACTCGGGGACTACAATGAGCAGTTCTTC. Residues: CASIVLGDYNEQFF.

This chain connects TRBV7-2 to TRBJ2-1; 7 bases agree with TRBD2. The V gene's germline CDR1 is SGHTA and CDR2 FQGNSA. V gave up 5 bases and J gave up 7 bases; unmatched junction bases: 11. The CDR3 loop spans 15 amino acids. CDR3 in amino acids: CASSLSARELNEQFF. The CDR3 nucleotides read TGTGCCAGCAGCCTCTCGGCGCGGGAGCTAAATGAGCAGTTCTTC.

The chain combines TRBV7-6 with TRBJ2-1; 9 bases align to TRBD1. This CDR3 is 16 amino acids long. J was trimmed by 2 bases and V by 4 bases; bases with no gene match: 6. Germline CDR1 is SGHVS and CDR2 is FNYEAQ. The CDR3 bases are TGTGCCAGCAGCTCCTCCGACAGGGGGACCTACAATGAGCAGTTCTTC. Translated: CASSSSDRGTYNEQFF.

The sample holds one count of this clone. The rearrangement joins TRBV5-1 to TRBJ2-1, with 12 bases identical to TRBD2. CDR3 length: 19 amino acids. Trimming cost V 4 bases and J 7 bases; bases outside gene matches: 18. The germline V gene has CDR1 SGHRS and CDR2 YFSETQ. The CDR3 reads CASSASGGGNRPRSNEQFF. CDR3 bases: TGCGCCAGCAGCGCTAGCGGGGGGGGAAACCGCCCGCGTTCTAATGAGCAGTTCTTC. Full variable domain (remainder filled in from reference TRBV5-1 and TRBJ2-1): KAGVTQTPRYLIKTRGQQVTLSCSPISGHRSVSWYQQTPGQGLQFLFEYFSETQRNKGNFPGRFSGRQFSNSRSEMNVSTLELGDSALYLCASSASGGGNRPRSNEQFFGPGTRLTVL.

The J gene is TRBJ2-3, the V gene TRBV6-4; 10 positions match TRBD2. The CDR3 has 16 amino acids. Trimming at V came to 0 bases and at J to 5 bases, leaving 5 bases not matched to a gene. The germline V gene encodes CDR1 MRHNA and CDR2 SNTAGT. CDR3: CASSDSSGGAVDTQYF. The CDR3 DNA is TGTGCCAGCAGTGACTCCAGCGGGGGGGCGGTAGATACGCAGTATTTT.